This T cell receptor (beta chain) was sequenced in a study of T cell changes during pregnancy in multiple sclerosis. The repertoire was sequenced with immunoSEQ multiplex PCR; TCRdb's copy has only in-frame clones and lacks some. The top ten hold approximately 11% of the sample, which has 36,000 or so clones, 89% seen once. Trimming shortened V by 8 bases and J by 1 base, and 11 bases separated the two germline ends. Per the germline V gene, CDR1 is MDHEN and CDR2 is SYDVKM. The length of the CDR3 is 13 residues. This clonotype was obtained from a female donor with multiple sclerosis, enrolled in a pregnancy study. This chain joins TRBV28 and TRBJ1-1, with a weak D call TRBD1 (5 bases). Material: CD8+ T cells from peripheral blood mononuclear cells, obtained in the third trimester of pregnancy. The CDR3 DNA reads TGTGCCAGCGGTCGGGGGTGGAACACTGAAGCTTTCTTT. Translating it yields CASGRGWNTEAFF.